The entry below describes one TCR beta chain. The antigen remains unidentified. In the PCR, 60 Vbeta and 13 Jbeta primers were used. Only in-frame clones appear in the TCRdb table, and some are missing; sequencing was by immunoSEQ multiplex PCR. The sample consists of over 150,000 clones, around 85% of them appearing once. This record belongs to a study of cytomegalovirus exposure and HLA in healthy donors. Study conclusions and caveats: Under in vitro conditions, three CMV-associated chains were confirmed as specific for CMV antigens. Analysis performed later found around 15,000 TCR beta sequences associated with HLA alleles at 0.05 false discovery rate. Most TCR sequences were seen very rarely across donors, but some public TCRs occurred in many. In a later analysis, compared with equally common non-associated chains, HLA-associated beta chains were more expanded.

The receptor was isolated from a middle-aged man in good health and CMV-seronegative. The source material was PBMCs.

The CDR3 DNA is TGCAGCGTTGCCCAGGGCACTGAAGCTTTCTTT. It is translated as CSVAQGTEAFF. The chain uses TRBV29-1 and TRBJ1-1; D is possibly TRBD1 (5 bases). V was pared by 4 bases and J by 4 bases, with 7 bases between. The CDR3 spans 11 residues. CDR1 and CDR2 from the germline V gene are SQVTM and ANQGSEA.